The 27 T cell receptor beta chains given below trace back to one sample, sequenced in a study of blood T cell repertoires in COVID-19. Clones were sequenced by immunoSEQ multiplex PCR, and TCRdb holds only the in-frame ones, with some missing. The sample yields 150,000 to 200,000 clones, 80% seen once. The specimen was PBMCs or T cells enriched from blood (not recorded which). The receptors shown here come from a middle-aged man who had recovered from COVID-19.

This clone appeared a few times. This chain's CDR3 is CATGGRGNQPQHF. The CDR3 bases are TGTGCCACAGGGGGCCGAGGCAATCAGCCCCAGCATTTT. This chain joins TRBV12-3 or TRBV12-4 and TRBJ1-5; 8 bases agree with TRBD1. V dropped 10 bases and J dropped 2; count of bases not matched to a gene: 4. CDR3 length equals 13 residues.

The gene calls are TRBV2 and TRBJ1-1; perhaps TRBD1 as D (6 bases). V was pared by 3 bases and J by 4 bases, with 9 bases between. Germline values: CDR1 SNHLY, CDR2 FYNNEI. This CDR3 has 13 amino acids. CDR3 residues: CASSDDRITEAFF. CDR3 in DNA: TGTGCCAGCAGTGACGACAGGATCACTGAAGCTTTCTTT.

V usage is TRBV5-1 and J usage is TRBJ1-1; no clear D gene. Trimming removed 5 bases from V and 8 bases from J, with 19 bases in between. Looked up from germline, CDR1 is SGHRS and CDR2 is YFSETQ. CDR3 size: 14 residues. The CDR3 nucleotides are TGCGCCAGCAGTCCAACGGAGAAGAAGCGAGAAGCTTTCTTT. It encodes CASSPTEKKREAFF.

This chain connects TRBV18 to TRBJ2-1; 12 bases fit TRBD2. Germline V gene data show CDR1 as KGHSH and CDR2 as LQKENI. The CDR3 covers 20 residues. Losses at the gene ends were 6 bases for V and 1 base for J; bases not matched to a gene: 16. This chain's CDR3 is CASSPTLGLAGGGSYNEQFF. As DNA, the CDR3 is TGTGCCAGCTCGCCGACCCTGGGACTAGCGGGCGGTGGGTCCTACAATGAGCAGTTCTTC. Together with reference TRBV18 and TRBJ2-1, the CDR3 gives the full variable domain: NAGVMQNPRHLVRRRGQEARLRCSPMKGHSHVYWYRQLPEEGLKFMVYLQKENIIDESGMPKERFSAEFPKEGPSILRIQQVVRGDSAAYFCASSPTLGLAGGGSYNEQFFGPGTRLTVL.

This chain connects TRBV7-9 to TRBJ1-1; the match to TRBD1 covers 8 bases. This CDR3 region has 13 residues. Looked up from germline, CDR1 is SEHNR and CDR2 is FQNEAQ (reference sequence). V lost 2 bases, J lost 8 bases, and 4 bases stayed unmatched. The CDR3 sequence is CASSLMGQAEAFF. In DNA, the CDR3 is TGTGCCAGCAGCTTAATGGGACAGGCAGAAGCTTTCTTT.

This chain uses TRBV7-6 with TRBJ2-1; no clear D gene. V was shortened by 1 base and J by 5 bases, with 12 bases between the two germline ends. Germline V gene sequence: CDR1 SGHVS, CDR2 FNYEAQ. This CDR3 spans 15 amino acids. CDR3 sequence (DNA): TGTGCCAGCAGCTTAGACCGACAAGCAAACAATGAGCAGTTCTTC. It yields the protein CASSLDRQANNEQFF. The complete variable domain, with remaining parts taken from reference TRBV7-6 and TRBJ2-1, reads GAGVSQSPRYKVTKRGQDVALRCDPISGHVSLYWYRQALGQGPEFLTYFNYEAQQDKSGLPNDRFSAERPEGSISTLTIQRTEQRDSAMYRCASSLDRQANNEQFFGPGTRLTVL.

The chain combines TRBV4-1 with TRBJ2-5; unclear D gene. Germline CDR1 and CDR2: MGHRA and YSYEKL. The CDR3 totals 13 residues. V lost 4 bases and J lost 1, with 7 bases in between. CDR3 amino acids: CASSLSSQETQYF. The CDR3 DNA sequence: TGCGCCAGCAGCCTTTCCTCCCAAGAGACCCAGTACTTC.

This chain connects TRBV11-2 to TRBJ1-2; 7 bases match TRBD1. CDR1 is SGHAT and CDR2 is FQNNGV in the germline V gene. The CDR3 consists of 15 residues. The J segment lost 4 bases and the V segment lost 4 bases, leaving 9 bases of the junction unmatched. Written as DNA, the CDR3 is TGTGCCAGCAGCTACCCGCCAGGGGGTGTCTATGGCTACACCTTC. Translating gives CASSYPPGGVYGYTF.

The J gene is TRBJ2-7, the V gene TRBV6-5, with 7 positions matching TRBD2. This CDR3 has 15 amino acids. Germline V gene data show CDR1 as MNHEY and CDR2 as SVGAGI. J lost 3 bases, V lost 10 bases, and 15 bases had no gene match. CDR3 DNA: TGTGCCACCCGGTCGGGAGGTTTGAGAGGCTACGAGCAGTACTTC. Residues: CATRSGGLRGYEQYF.

The chain employs TRBV7-3 and TRBJ1-2, with D unclear. V was cut by 2 bases and J by 5 bases, with 9 bases left in between. The germline CDR1 and CDR2 sequences are SGHTA and FQGTGA. The CDR3 consists of 13 residues. The CDR3: CASSLSALYGYTF. In nucleotides, the CDR3 is TGTGCCAGCAGCTTATCCGCGCTGTATGGCTACACCTTC.

The V gene is TRBV5-1, the J gene TRBJ2-2, with D perhaps TRBD2 (7 bases). Germline values: CDR1 SGHRS, CDR2 YFSETQ. V lost 0 bases to trimming and J lost 3 bases, with 12 bases between them. CDR3 length equals 16 residues. CDR3 amino acids: CASSLVGGRDTGELFF. Written as DNA, the CDR3 is TGCGCCAGCAGCTTGGTCGGGGGGCGAGACACCGGGGAGCTGTTTTTT.

The chain couples TRBV10-2 to TRBJ1-5; weak D call: TRBD1 (5 bases). The germline CDR1 and CDR2 sequences are WSHSY and SAAADI. This CDR3 has 13 residues. V was pared by 10 bases and J by 3 bases, with 13 bases between. CDR3 in amino acids: CATQGSYNQPQHF. Here the CDR3 DNA reads TGCGCCACCCAGGGCTCTTACAATCAGCCCCAGCATTTT.

This clone was seen only once. The chain joins TRBV19 to TRBJ2-1, with a weak D call TRBD2 (5 bases). Germline assignment: CDR1 LNHDA and CDR2 SQIVND (reference sequence). The V end lost 3 bases, the J end lost 7 bases, and 16 bases lay between the germline ends. The CDR3 sequence is 15 residues long. This chain's CDR3 is CASSMRPIRGNEQFF. The CDR3 DNA follows: TGTGCCAGTAGTATGCGCCCGATACGGGGAAATGAGCAGTTCTTC.

This chain joins TRBV30 and TRBJ2-5, with 9 bases lining up with TRBD1. V lost 3 bases to trimming and J lost 5 bases; unmatched junction nucleotides: 7. This CDR3 has 14 residues. In germline, CDR1 is GTSNPN, CDR2 SVGIG (reference sequence). The CDR3: CAWRGDRDEETQYF. The CDR3 DNA follows: TGTGCCTGGAGGGGGGACAGGGATGAGGAGACCCAGTACTTC.

This chain links TRBV30 with TRBJ2-3, with TRBD2 identical over 11 bases. The CDR3 is 14 residues long. J was trimmed by 1 base and V by 4 bases; bases with no gene match: 1. Germline values: CDR1 GTSNPN, CDR2 SVGIG (reference sequence). The CDR3 sequence: CAWIAGGGTDTQYF. DNA for the CDR3: TGTGCCTGGATAGCGGGGGGGGGCACAGATACGCAGTATTTT.

This chain connects TRBV6-5 to TRBJ1-1; maybe TRBD1 (6 bases). The CDR3 totals 14 residues. Germline lookup yields CDR1 MNHEY and CDR2 SVGAGI. The V end was cut by 4 bases, the J end by 2 bases, with 11 bases between. CDR3 DNA sequence: TGTGCCAGCAGTTTTGGGACACTTAACACTGAAGCTTTCTTT. The encoded protein is CASSFGTLNTEAFF.

The chain carries TRBV6-5 and TRBJ2-7, with 7 positions matching TRBD2. The CDR3 extends over 12 amino acids. CDR1 and CDR2 from the germline V gene are MNHEY and SVGAGI. V trimming: 6 bases; J trimming: 7 bases; junction bases outside the gene matches: 6. The CDR3 sequence: CASSRGVREQYV. The DNA for the CDR3 is TGTGCCAGCAGCCGGGGGGTGAGAGAGCAGTACGTC.

This chain links TRBV5-8 with TRBJ1-6; no clear D. The germline V and J ends were trimmed by 0 bases and 14 bases, with 18 bases remaining between them. Germline V gene data show CDR1 as SGHTS and CDR2 as YDEGEE. The CDR3 contains 15 residues. CDR3 in amino acids: CASSLAVTAKGALHF. The CDR3 DNA reads TGTGCCAGCAGCTTGGCAGTGACGGCTAAGGGAGCCCTCCACTTT.

The rearrangement links TRBV6-5 to TRBJ2-7, with D maybe TRBD2 (5 bases). The CDR3 has 15 amino acids. V was shortened by 2 bases and J by 4 bases, with 15 bases between the two germline ends. Germline V CDR1 and CDR2: MNHEY, SVGAGI. The CDR3: CASSYGLASKYEQYV. CDR3 nucleotide sequence: TGTGCCAGCAGTTACGGTTTGGCTAGCAAATACGAGCAGTACGTC.

This rearrangement joins TRBV9 to TRBJ1-2; D is ambiguous. Germline-derived CDR1 and CDR2 are SGDLS and YYNGEE. Trimming stripped 4 bases from V and 3 bases from J, with 13 bases between. The CDR3 has 14 amino acids. The CDR3 sequence is CASSRTSADYGYTF. Here the CDR3 DNA reads TGTGCCAGCAGCAGAACCAGCGCCGACTATGGCTACACCTTC.

This chain uses TRBV5-6 with TRBJ1-5, with unresolved D. CDR1 SGHDT and CDR2 YYEEEE come from the germline V gene. Trimming took off 5 bases at V and 5 bases at J, with 17 bases between the two ends. This CDR3 has 15 residues. The CDR3 nucleotides read TGTGCCAGCAGTCCTTCCCCCGACTATTATCAGCCCCAGCATTTT. Protein: CASSPSPDYYQPQHF.

This chain joins TRBV6-5 and TRBJ2-1; D may be TRBD2 (6 bases). This CDR3 has 14 residues. V was cut by 8 bases and J by 0 bases, with 11 bases left in between. The germline V gene has CDR1 MNHEY and CDR2 SVGAGI. CDR3: CASSIGSSYNEQFF. CDR3 DNA: TGTGCCAGCTCTATCGGGAGCTCCTACAATGAGCAGTTCTTC.

The chain recombines TRBV12-3 or TRBV12-4 with TRBJ1-5, with D possibly TRBD1 on 5 matching bases. V lost 1 base and J 9 bases, leaving 7 bases between the germline ends. This CDR3 spans 12 amino acids. CDR3 amino acids: CASSLVRGPQHF. The CDR3 nucleotides read TGTGCCAGCAGTTTAGTAAGGGGGCCCCAGCATTTT.

A few counts support this clone. The chain couples TRBV14 to TRBJ1-2, with D maybe TRBD1 (5 bases). The CDR3 is 15 amino acids. The germline CDR1 and CDR2 sequences are SGHDN and FVKESK. Trimming cost V 2 bases and J 4 bases, with 14 bases left between them. CDR3 loop: CASSQQGSNFYGYTF. CDR3 DNA sequence: TGTGCCAGCAGCCAACAGGGATCGAACTTCTATGGCTACACCTTC.

The chain links TRBV7-8 to TRBJ1-2, with D perhaps matching TRBD1 (5 bases). Trimming removed 3 bases at V and 7 bases at J, with 18 bases between. The CDR3 extends over 15 amino acids. Germline assignment: CDR1 SGHVS and CDR2 FQNEAQ. CDR3 in DNA: TGTGCCAGCAGCTTCCTGGCGGAGGGGTTTGGTGGCTACACCTTC. Encoded protein: CASSFLAEGFGGYTF.

The chain recombines TRBV5-4 with TRBJ1-4, with a possible D match to TRBD1 (6 bases). The CDR3 has 16 amino acids. Per germline, CDR1 SGHNT and CDR2 YYREEE (reference sequence). V was cut by 4 bases and J by 0 bases, with 13 bases left in between. The DNA for the CDR3 is TGTGCCAGCAGCCAAGGACAGCTAGCAACTAATGAAAAACTGTTTTTT. It specifies CASSQGQLATNEKLFF. Together with reference TRBV5-4 and TRBJ1-4, the CDR3 gives the full variable domain: ETGVTQSPTHLIKTRGQQVTLRCSSQSGHNTVSWYQQALGQGPQFIFQYYREEENGRGNFPPRFSGLQFPNYSSELNVNALELDDSALYLCASSQGQLATNEKLFFGSGTQLSVL.

J is TRBJ1-2 and V is TRBV5-4; D remains ambiguous. With 0 bases removed from V and 4 bases from J, the gap between germline ends came to 16 bases. CDR3 length: 16 residues. The germline CDR1 and CDR2 sequences are SGHNT and YYREEE (reference sequence). The CDR3, as DNA: TGTGCCAGCAGCTTGGTACTTGGGCCAGAGAGCTATGGCTACACCTTC. Its protein product is CASSLVLGPESYGYTF.